The 7 T cell receptor beta chains presented below share a single source sample, sequenced in a study of cytomegalovirus exposure and HLA in healthy donors. The PCR used 60 Vbeta and 13 Jbeta primers. Data came from immunoSEQ multiplex PCR; TCRdb stores just in-frame clones and leaves some out. The table has 100,000 or so clones, about 83% seen once. The sequencing sample was made of PBMCs. The receptors shown here come from a female donor in good health and CMV-seronegative.

The chain carries TRBV7-9 and TRBJ2-3; 9 nucleotides match TRBD2. Germline V gene sequence: CDR1 SEHNR, CDR2 FQNEAQ (reference sequence). This CDR3 comprises 14 residues. V trimming: 5 bases; J trimming: 6 bases; junction bases outside the gene matches: 6. The CDR3 here is CASSRGGATDTQYF. Written as DNA, the CDR3 is TGTGCCAGCAGCCGCGGGGGGGCTACGGATACGCAGTATTTT.

The rearrangement uses TRBV5-8 and TRBJ1-6; D perhaps matches TRBD1 (5 bases). Trimming stripped 0 bases from V and 8 bases from J, with 15 bases between. The CDR3 has 16 amino acids. Germline V lookup: CDR1 SGHTS, CDR2 YDEGEE. The CDR3 DNA reads TGTGCCAGCAGCTTGGTTCGGGGGATAAGTGATTCACCCCTCCACTTT. Its protein is CASSLVRGISDSPLHF.

The sample holds one count of this clone. The V call is TRBV11-2, the J call TRBJ1-2, with 9 bases that match TRBD1. CDR1 SGHAT and CDR2 FQNNGV come from the germline V gene. This CDR3 is 14 amino acids long. Trimming took 5 bases from V and 4 from J; bases not matched to a gene: 5. The CDR3 DNA reads as TGTGCCAGCAGCCCCGGGACAGGGAGCTATGGCTACACCTTC. Translated, it gives CASSPGTGSYGYTF.

The V and J genes are TRBV10-3 and TRBJ1-4, with D unclear. CDR3 size: 16 residues. The germline CDR1 and CDR2 sequences are ENHRY and SYGVKD. V dropped 0 bases and J dropped 3 bases, with 11 bases sitting between them. The CDR3 DNA reads as TGTGCCATCAGTGAGTCGAGGGCAGAATCTAATGAAAAACTGTTTTTT. It encodes CAISESRAESNEKLFF.

V and J are TRBV28 and TRBJ2-5, with 16 nucleotides matching TRBD2. Germline trimming cut 5 bases from V and 4 bases from J; bases unmatched to any gene: 7. The CDR3 has 17 residues. Looked up from germline, CDR1 is MDHEN and CDR2 is SYDVKM. CDR3 protein: CASSPYGTSGGGETQYF. The CDR3 DNA reads as TGTGCCAGCAGTCCCTACGGGACTAGCGGGGGGGGAGAGACCCAGTACTTC.

The chain recombines TRBV7-2 with TRBJ1-6; D gene ambiguous. Germline lookup yields CDR1 SGHTA and CDR2 FQGNSA. The CDR3 extends over 12 amino acids. The V gene lost 5 bases and the J gene lost 10 bases, with 9 bases spanning the gap. The CDR3 DNA follows: TGTGCCAGCAGCCGAGGAGGCTCACCCCTCCACTTT. It translates to CASSRGGSPLHF.

V usage is TRBV5-1 and J usage is TRBJ1-6; 8 nucleotides match TRBD1. Germline V gene lookup returns CDR1 SGHRS and CDR2 YFSETQ. CDR3 length: 15 amino acids. Trimming at V came to 4 bases and at J to 9 bases, leaving 9 bases not matched to a gene. This CDR3 reads CASSDQGAGSSPLHF. Here the CDR3 DNA reads TGCGCCAGCAGCGACCAGGGGGCAGGGAGTTCACCCCTCCACTTT.